This T cell receptor (beta chain) was observed in a study of blood T cell repertoires in COVID-19. The overall study: Acute and convalescent COVID-19 specimens originated in the United States, Italy and Spain. Sources were T cells, B-cell-depleted T cells, or PBMCs; the material itself was cDNA or gDNA.

Assay used: immunoSEQ multiplex PCR; TCRdb lists only in-frame clones, some missing. Found here are 150,000 to 200,000 clones, 70% to 85% of them singletons; the top ten hold about 24%. The sequencing input was peripheral blood. The receptor comes from a woman older than 75 with acute or convalescent COVID-19.

The CDR3, as DNA: TGTGCCAGCTCACCGAGACGGGGGGGTAGCACAGATACGCAGTATTTT. Amino acid sequence: CASSPRRGGSTDTQYF. This chain joins TRBV18 and TRBJ2-3; 8 bases agree with TRBD2. The germline V gene has CDR1 KGHSH and CDR2 LQKENI. The V and J ends lost 3 bases and 0 bases, in that order; junction bases with no gene match: 5. This CDR3 comprises 16 residues.